This TCR beta chain was sequenced in a study of graft-versus-host responses after intestinal transplantation. Study-wide background: All recipients were transplanted with multivisceral, liver-intestinal, or isolated intestinal grafts. Broader study findings: Circulating GvH clones peaking coincided with falling HvG clones soon after transplant. GvH clones were found in recipient marrow; some appeared first in ileum or blood.

A note on this clone: Its target is not known.

The CDR3 covers 14 residues. Germline CDR1 MNHEY, CDR2 SVGAGI. Trimming took 5 bases from V and 0 from J, leaving 8 bases between them. Clones were read by immunoSEQ multiplex PCR, and TCRdb kept only the in-frame ones, dropping some. The sample contains tens of thousands of clones, 89% of which appear only once. The clonotype comes from a human donor who received an intestinal transplant. This sample comprised unstimulated CD8+ T cells sorted from spleen or lymph node cells, obtained before intestinal transplant. This chain joins TRBV6-5 and TRBJ2-1; D gene unclear. The CDR3, as DNA: TGTGCCAGCAGTGGAGCTAGCTCCTACAATGAGCAGTTCTTC. Encoded protein: CASSGASSYNEQFF.